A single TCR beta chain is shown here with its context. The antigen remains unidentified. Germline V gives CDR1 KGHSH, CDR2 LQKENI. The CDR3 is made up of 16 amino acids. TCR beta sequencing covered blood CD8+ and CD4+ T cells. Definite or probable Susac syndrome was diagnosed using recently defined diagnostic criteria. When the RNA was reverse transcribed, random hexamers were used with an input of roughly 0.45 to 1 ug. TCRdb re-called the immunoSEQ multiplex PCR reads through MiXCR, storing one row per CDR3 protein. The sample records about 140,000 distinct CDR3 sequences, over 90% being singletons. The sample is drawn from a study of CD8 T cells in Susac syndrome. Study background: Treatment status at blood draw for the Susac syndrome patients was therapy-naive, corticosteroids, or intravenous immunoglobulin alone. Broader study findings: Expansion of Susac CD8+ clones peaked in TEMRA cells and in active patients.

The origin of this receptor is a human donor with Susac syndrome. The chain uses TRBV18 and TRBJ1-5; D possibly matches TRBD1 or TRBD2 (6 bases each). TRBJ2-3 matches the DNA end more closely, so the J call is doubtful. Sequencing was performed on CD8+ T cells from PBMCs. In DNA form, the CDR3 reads TGTGCCAGCTCACCGACAACGGAGGGGGAAAGCCAGCCCCAGTATTTT. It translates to CASSPTTEGESQPQYF.